The source of this T cell receptor beta chain is a study of a mutant IDH1 vaccine in newly diagnosed glioma. For the study at large: The initiation of vaccination occurred 4-6 weeks after radiotherapy alone, or with temozolomide cycles. Visit V12 happened at week 35; visit V13 happened at week 47.

Trimming took 4 bases from V and 3 from J; bases not matched to a gene: 6. Germline V gene sequence: CDR1 MGHRA, CDR2 YSYEKL. The CDR3 length is 16 residues. Remarks on this clone: Its antigen is unidentified.

Here immunoSEQ multiplex PCR was the method, and the copy in TCRdb shows in-frame clones only, minus some. The sample consists of about 60,000 clones, under 85% of them appearing once. Time point denoted: week 47, end of study. Topical imiquimod accompanied each vaccine dose, which consisted of 300 ug of mutant IDH1 20-mer peptide. The receptor was derived from a woman between 50 and 59 years old with glioma. Material: PBMCs, obtained from a glioma patient whose treatment included an IDH1 peptide vaccine. The rearrangement links TRBV4-1 to TRBJ2-3, with 11 bases matching TRBD1. The CDR3 nucleotides are TGCGCCAGCAGCCTTATCGGGACAGGGGGTACAGATACGCAGTATTTT. Its translation is CASSLIGTGGTDTQYF.